These 10 T cell receptor beta chains were all obtained from the same sample, sequenced in a study of regulatory T cells in long-lasting Graves disease. CDR3-region Arm-PCR and iRepertoire HTBI primers produced the TCR beta libraries. In TCRdb, the multiplex PCR reads were re-called with MiXCR into one record per CDR3 protein. In the table there are hundreds of thousands of distinct CDR3 sequences, under 20% of which are singletons. This sample's time point: newly diagnosed GD, antithyroid drugs for less than 3 months. TCR sequences were obtained from RNA taken from PBMCs. These data were also reused for a study on T cells in Graves' hyperthyroidism and ophthalmopathy.

The sequencing here drew on peripheral blood mononuclear cells (PBMCs), taken at new diagnosis, from a patient treated with antithyroid drugs. The receptors were gathered from a woman in her twenties or thirties with Graves disease.

This clonotype was seen more than once but under ten times. The gene calls are TRBV24-1 and TRBJ2-1; a weak D match, TRBD1 (5 bases). CDR1 is KGHDR and CDR2 is SFDVKD in the germline V gene. The CDR3 runs to 15 residues. The ends were cut back, 4 bases at V and 7 bases at J, with 16 bases in the middle. The CDR3: CATSEAGLSPNEQFF. DNA of the CDR3: TGTGCCACCAGTGAGGCAGGGCTGTCCCCTAATGAGCAGTTCTTC.

This chain links TRBV2 with TRBJ2-1, with 11 bases fitting TRBD2. Trimming took 4 bases from V and 6 from J; bases not matched to a gene: 14. Germline lookup yields CDR1 SNHLY and CDR2 FYNNEI. CDR3 length: 18 residues. CDR3 bases: TGTGCCAGCAGTGTAGGCAGGTTCACTAGCGGGAGTATCAATGAGCAGTTCTTC. Protein sequence: CASSVGRFTSGSINEQFF.

This clonotype was detected ten times or more. The CDR3 is CASSEVRDIGEQYF. The CDR3, as DNA: TGTGCCAGCAGTGAGGTTAGGGATATCGGCGAGCAGTACTTC. The V and J genes are TRBV6-1 and TRBJ2-7; D remains ambiguous. Trimming pared 3 bases from V and 6 bases from J, leaving 15 bases between. The CDR3 totals 14 residues. CDR1 and CDR2 from the germline V gene are MNHNS and SASEGT.

This clonotype was counted ten times or more. This chain links TRBV28 with TRBJ1-5, with a weak D call TRBD1 (6 bases). V lost 3 bases to trimming and J lost 6 bases, with 12 bases between them. CDR1 and CDR2 from the germline V gene are MDHEN and SYDVKM. The CDR3 has 14 residues. The CDR3 loop reads CASSFRRGFQPQHF. CDR3 DNA sequence: TGTGCCAGCAGTTTTCGCAGGGGTTTTCAGCCCCAGCATTTT.

Many counts were recorded for this clonotype. V usage is TRBV27 and J usage is TRBJ2-7, with 7 bases matching TRBD2. The length of the CDR3 is 13 residues. The V segment lost 3 bases and the J segment 6 bases; nucleotides outside the gene matches: 5. Per germline, CDR1 MNHEY and CDR2 SMNVEV (reference sequence). The CDR3 DNA reads as TGTGCCAGCAGTTTGGGCGGGAGAGGCGAGCAGTACTTC. It specifies CASSLGGRGEQYF.

In its sample, this clonotype was seen many times. The CDR3 DNA sequence: TGTGCCAGCAGCGCACAGGGGAAGAAGGATGAAGCTTTCTTT. It encodes CASSAQGKKDEAFF. The V call is TRBV9, the J call TRBJ1-1, with 7 bases aligning to TRBD1. Germline values: CDR1 SGDLS, CDR2 YYNGEE. The length of the CDR3 is 14 residues. V trimming: 3 bases; J trimming: 7 bases; junction bases outside the gene matches: 9. Complete variable domain (other parts from reference TRBV9 and TRBJ1-1): DSGVTQTPKHLITATGQRVTLRCSPRSGDLSVYWYQQSLDQGLQFLIQYYNGEERAKGNILERFSAQQFPDLHSELNLSSLELGDSALYFCASSAQGKKDEAFFGQGTRLTVV.

This clonotype was detected only a few times. This chain links TRBV20-1 with TRBJ2-7; no firm D call. The germline gives CDR1 DFQATT, CDR2 SNEGSKA (reference sequence). CDR3 length: 12 residues. V gave up 0 bases and J gave up 6 bases, with 9 bases separating them. The CDR3 coding sequence is TGCAGTGCTAGAGATTTGGGCCTCGAGCAGTACTTC. Translation: CSARDLGLEQYF.

The V and J genes are TRBV6-1 and TRBJ2-7; D is unresolved. Germline values: CDR1 MNHNS, CDR2 SASEGT. V lost 6 bases, J lost 2 bases, and 23 bases lay in between. The CDR3 runs to 17 residues. The chain's CDR3 is CASSRASRWGSPYEQYF. CDR3 bases: TGTGCCAGCAGCCGGGCTTCTCGATGGGGTTCCCCCTACGAGCAGTACTTC.

The chain carries TRBV3-1 and TRBJ2-1, with D possibly matching TRBD1 (6 bases). Germline loops: CDR1 LGHDT, CDR2 YNNKEL (reference sequence). The V end lost 8 bases, the J end lost 4 bases, and 15 bases lay between the germline ends. CDR3 length equals 14 residues. CDR3 DNA: TGTGCCAGCGCGAAATTAGGGGGATACAATGAGCAGTTCTTC. Amino acid sequence: CASAKLGGYNEQFF.

Notes on this clonotype: Compared with germline, one end of the junction differs, possibly owing to a read error. The V and J genes are TRBV6-2 or TRBV6-3 and TRBJ2-3; D might be TRBD1 or TRBD2, each matching 5 bases. CDR1 is MNHEY, CDR2 SVGEGT, per germline. The length of the CDR3 is 15 residues. The CDR3 DNA is TGTGCCAGCAGTTACCCGGGGCCGAGGGGAGATACGCGGTATTTT. Translated: CASSYPGPRGDTRYF.